The 19 T cell receptor beta chains listed next were all sequenced from one sample in a study of blood T cell repertoires in COVID-19. TCRdb keeps only in-frame clones here, not all; method: immunoSEQ multiplex PCR. This table has 200,000 or so clones, 75% to 90% appearing once. Source material: peripheral blood. The receptors were gathered from a man between 65 and 80 years old with active or convalescent COVID-19.

This chain joins TRBV10-3 and TRBJ2-2, with 10 bases aligning to TRBD1. This CDR3 comprises 14 residues. Trimming removed 7 bases from V and 7 bases from J; junction bases left unmatched: 6. Per the germline V gene, CDR1 is ENHRY and CDR2 is SYGVKD. The CDR3 nucleotides read TGTGCCATCAAGAGACAGGGGGCGGGCGGGGAGCTGTTTTTT. Protein product: CAIKRQGAGGELFF.

This clone was seen only a few times. The V and J genes are TRBV10-3 and TRBJ2-1; perhaps TRBD1 as D (6 bases). Trimming shortened V by 8 bases and J by 8 bases, and 10 bases separated the two germline ends. The germline CDR1 and CDR2 sequences are ENHRY and SYGVKD. The CDR3 has 11 residues. In nucleotides, the CDR3 is TGTGCCATCGCCAGGGGTGATGAGCAGTTCTTC. This encodes CAIARGDEQFF.

This rearrangement joins TRBV6-5 to TRBJ1-1, with no clear D. The V and J ends lost 7 bases and 1 base respectively, with 13 bases between them. The CDR3 is 14 residues long. Germline assignment: CDR1 MNHEY and CDR2 SVGAGI. The CDR3 sequence is CASNLRGQNTEAFF. CDR3 sequence (DNA): TGTGCCAGCAACCTTCGAGGGCAGAACACTGAAGCTTTCTTT.

This clone was seen just once. The rearrangement links TRBV2 to TRBJ1-2; 12 positions match TRBD1. Germline V gene lookup returns CDR1 SNHLY and CDR2 FYNNEI. This CDR3 has 14 residues. The J segment lost 6 bases and the V segment lost 5 bases, leaving 4 bases of the junction unmatched. DNA for the CDR3: TGTGCCAGCAGTATGGGACAGGGGGCGGATGGCTACACCTTC. Protein product: CASSMGQGADGYTF.

The chain couples TRBV5-1 to TRBJ1-2; a weak D match, TRBD1 (6 bases). The germline V gene has CDR1 SGHRS and CDR2 YFSETQ. The CDR3 runs 14 residues. Deletions cut 0 bases from V and 3 bases from J, with 9 bases between. The CDR3 is CASSLVSGDYGYTF. CDR3 DNA: TGCGCCAGCAGCTTGGTGTCAGGGGACTATGGCTACACCTTC.

The chain is built from TRBV6-2 or TRBV6-3 and TRBJ1-5; D might be TRBD1 (5 bases). Trimming shortened V by 0 bases and J by 6 bases, and 12 bases separated the two germline ends. Germline CDR1 is MNHEY and CDR2 is SVGEGT. The CDR3 is 15 amino acids. The CDR3 DNA sequence: TGTGCCAGCAGTTACTCGGGGGGTCTTGGTCAGCCCCAGCATTTT. Residues: CASSYSGGLGQPQHF.

V and J are TRBV7-7 and TRBJ1-4; 8 bases fit TRBD1. The V and J ends lost 2 bases and 0 bases, in that order; junction bases with no gene match: 11. The V gene's germline CDR1 is SSHAT and CDR2 FNYEAQ (reference sequence). This CDR3 is built from 19 residues. The CDR3 DNA reads as TGTGCCAGCAGCTTATTAGGACAGGGTTTTTTCCCAACTAATGAAAAACTGTTTTTT. Its protein is CASSLLGQGFFPTNEKLFF.

The gene calls are TRBV2 and TRBJ2-3; TRBD2 matches at 9 bases. Per germline, CDR1 SNHLY and CDR2 FYNNEI. This CDR3 region has 16 residues. Losses at the gene ends were 8 bases for V and 2 bases for J; bases not matched to a gene: 11. The CDR3 region is CASRREGIGVTDTQYF. CDR3 coding DNA: TGTGCCAGCCGGCGGGAGGGGATCGGGGTCACAGATACGCAGTATTTT.

The chain joins TRBV9 to TRBJ2-1; the D gene is possibly TRBD2 (5 bases). Trimming left V 5 bases short and J 6 bases short, with 18 bases between. The V gene's germline CDR1 is SGDLS and CDR2 YYNGEE. The CDR3 contains 15 residues. In DNA form, the CDR3 reads TGTGCCAGCAGTACCAGCCTTCTAGGAGGCAATGAGCAGTTCTTC. The encoded protein is CASSTSLLGGNEQFF.

The rearrangement links TRBV24-1 to TRBJ2-3; possible D gene TRBD2, 6 bases. The V gene lost 5 bases and the J gene lost 9 bases, with 23 bases spanning the gap. Germline lookup yields CDR1 KGHDR and CDR2 SFDVKD. There are 16 residues in the CDR3. The CDR3: CATSGHRVRGGGTQYF. CDR3 in DNA: TGTGCCACCAGTGGCCACCGGGTCCGGGGAGGTGGGACGCAGTATTTT.

The chain is built from TRBV2 and TRBJ1-6, with 9 bases matching TRBD1. CDR1 is SNHLY, CDR2 FYNNEI, per germline. The trim removed 6 bases at V and 10 bases at J, leaving 10 bases unmatched. CDR3 length: 15 residues. For the CDR3, the DNA is TGTGCCAGCAGCCCCCGGACAGGGGCATTCTCACCCCTCCACTTT. Amino acids: CASSPRTGAFSPLHF. Full variable domain (missing parts from reference TRBV2 and TRBJ1-6): EPEVTQTPSHQVTQMGQEVILRCVPISNHLYFYWYRQILGQKVEFLVSFYNNEISEKSEIFDDQFSVERPDGSNFTLKIRSTKLEDSAMYFCASSPRTGAFSPLHFGNGTRLTVT.

This sequence joins TRBV21-1 and TRBJ1-4; TRBD1 was called by the table and not checked on the DNA. TRBV21-1 is marked as a pseudogene. This CDR3 has 16 amino acids. DNA for the CDR3: TGTGCCAGCAGCAGATACTCAGGGTCTTTTGGTGAAAAACTGTTTTTT. The encoded protein is CASSRYSGSFGEKLFF.

The V call is TRBV3-1 (or the pseudogene TRBV3-2), the J call TRBJ2-3, with D unclear. CDR1 LGHDT and CDR2 YNNKEL come from the germline V gene (reference sequence). V lost 8 bases, J lost 7 bases, and 4 bases lay in between. The length of the CDR3 is 9 residues. The CDR3 protein is CASRYTQYF. CDR3 bases: TGTGCCAGCCGGTATACGCAGTATTTT.

The chain recombines TRBV23-1 with TRBJ2-5, with TRBD2 matching 13 bases. TRBV23-1 is marked as an open reading frame, function uncertain. V trimming: 4 bases; J trimming: 1 base; junction bases outside the gene matches: 0. CDR3 size: 15 residues. The CDR3 DNA reads TGCGCCAGCAGTCGGACTAGCGGGAGCCAAGAGACCCAGTACTTC. Residues: CASSRTSGSQETQYF.

This clone was recorded once. The rearrangement uses TRBV28 and TRBJ1-2; a weak D match, TRBD1 (5 bases). The CDR3 is made up of 15 amino acids. The ends were cut back, 10 bases at V and 3 bases at J, with 21 bases in the middle. From germline, CDR1 is MDHEN and CDR2 SYDVKM. CDR3 loop: CATRPDGQGDYGYTF. The CDR3 DNA is TGTGCCACGCGGCCCGACGGGCAGGGTGACTATGGCTACACCTTC.

The V gene is TRBV27, the J gene TRBJ2-7, with TRBD1 matching over 10 bases. J was trimmed by 5 bases and V by 6 bases; bases with no gene match: 13. Germline assignment: CDR1 MNHEY and CDR2 SMNVEV (reference sequence). This CDR3 spans 16 amino acids. Here the CDR3 reads CASSQITGTGAHEQYF. The CDR3 nucleotides are TGTGCCAGCAGCCAAATAACCGGGACAGGGGCCCACGAGCAGTACTTC.

This clone was seen a single time. The rearrangement uses TRBV28 and TRBJ1-2; D possibly corresponds to TRBD1 (6 bases). The CDR3 is made up of 13 amino acids. V lost 5 bases and J 6 bases, leaving 13 bases between the germline ends. Per germline, CDR1 MDHEN and CDR2 SYDVKM. CDR3 nucleotides: TGTGCCAGCAGTGCCCCACAGGGAAATGGCTACACCTTC. Its translation is CASSAPQGNGYTF.

The chain is built from TRBV30 and TRBJ1-4, with TRBD1 identical over 9 bases. The V segment lost 1 base and the J segment 14 bases; nucleotides outside the gene matches: 11. Germline CDR1 and CDR2: GTSNPN and SVGIG (reference sequence). The CDR3 has 14 amino acids. This CDR3 reads CAWSAGGQGNQLFF. For the CDR3, the DNA is TGTGCCTGGAGTGCCGGCGGACAGGGGAATCAGCTGTTTTTT.

This clone has just a few counts. The chain recombines TRBV29-1 with TRBJ1-5; D possibly corresponds to TRBD1 (5 bases). Germline-derived CDR1 and CDR2 are SQVTM and ANQGSEA. V was trimmed by 4 bases and J by 1 base, leaving 5 bases between them. The CDR3 spans 12 residues. CDR3 nucleotide sequence: TGCAGCGTTGGACAGAGCAATCAGCCCCAGCATTTT. Translation: CSVGQSNQPQHF. The entire variable domain, with the rest obtained from reference TRBV29-1 and TRBJ1-5, is as follows: SAVISQKPSRDICQRGTSLTIQCQVDSQVTMMFWYRQQPGQSLTLIATANQGSEATYESGFVIDKFPISRPNLTFSTLTVSNMSPEDSSIYLCSVGQSNQPQHFGDGTRLSIL.